The entry below gives a single T cell receptor (beta chain) sequence along with its context. Germline-derived CDR1 and CDR2 are SEHNR and FQNEAQ (reference sequence). The CDR3 totals 15 residues. Trimming at V came to 5 bases and at J to 6 bases, leaving 8 bases not matched to a gene. Profiling relied on immunoSEQ multiplex PCR, and the TCRdb table lists in-frame clones only, not all of them. The data show some 2,500,000 clones, 93% seen once. The sample comes from a study of shared clonotypes between healthy human individuals. This TCR came from a man aged 18 to 35 in good health. Some clones in this sample may be carry-over from other donors' samples. The sample was naive CD4+ T cells from PBMCs. The subset was: CD45RA+ positively selected. The chain couples TRBV7-9 to TRBJ1-4; 8 bases agree with TRBD1. The CDR3 sequence: CASSIQGALHEKLFF. In DNA form, the CDR3 reads TGTGCCAGCAGCATCCAGGGGGCGCTTCATGAAAAACTGTTTTTT.